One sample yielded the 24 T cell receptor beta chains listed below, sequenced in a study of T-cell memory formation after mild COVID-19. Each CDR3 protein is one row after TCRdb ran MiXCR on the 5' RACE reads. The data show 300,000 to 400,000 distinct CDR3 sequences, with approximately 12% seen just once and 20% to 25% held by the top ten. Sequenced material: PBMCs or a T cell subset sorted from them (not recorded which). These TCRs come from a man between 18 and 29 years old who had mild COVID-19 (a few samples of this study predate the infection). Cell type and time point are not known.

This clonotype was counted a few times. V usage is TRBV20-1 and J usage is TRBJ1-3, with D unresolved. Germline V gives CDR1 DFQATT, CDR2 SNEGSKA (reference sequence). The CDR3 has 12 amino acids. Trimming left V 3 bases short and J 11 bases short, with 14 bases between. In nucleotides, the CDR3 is TGCAGTGCTAGGGGAGACGGTGGGGCCATATATTTT. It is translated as CSARGDGGAIYF.

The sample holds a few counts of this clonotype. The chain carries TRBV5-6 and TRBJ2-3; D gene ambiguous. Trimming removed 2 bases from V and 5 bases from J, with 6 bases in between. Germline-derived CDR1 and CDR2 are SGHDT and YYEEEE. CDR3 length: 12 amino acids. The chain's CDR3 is CASSFRKDTQYF. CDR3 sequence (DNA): TGTGCCAGCAGCTTTCGGAAAGATACGCAGTATTTT.

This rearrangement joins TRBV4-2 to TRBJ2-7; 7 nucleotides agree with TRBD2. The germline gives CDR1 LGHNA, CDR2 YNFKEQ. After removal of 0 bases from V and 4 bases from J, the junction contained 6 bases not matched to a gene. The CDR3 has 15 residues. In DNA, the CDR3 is TGTGCCAGCAGCCAAGACGCAGCGGGGCCGTACGAGCAGTACGTC. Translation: CASSQDAAGPYEQYV.

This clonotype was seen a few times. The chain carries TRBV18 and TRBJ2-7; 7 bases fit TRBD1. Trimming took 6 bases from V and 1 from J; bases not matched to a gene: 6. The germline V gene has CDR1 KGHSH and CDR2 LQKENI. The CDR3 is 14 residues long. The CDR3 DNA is TGTGCCAGCTCCCGGGACAGCACATCCTACGAGCAGTACGTC. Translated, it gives CASSRDSTSYEQYV.

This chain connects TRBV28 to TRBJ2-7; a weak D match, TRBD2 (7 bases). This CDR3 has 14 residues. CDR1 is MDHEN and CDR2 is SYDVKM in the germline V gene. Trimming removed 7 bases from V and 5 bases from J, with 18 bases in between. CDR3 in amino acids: CASTPRGPQDEQYV. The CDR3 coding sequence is TGTGCCAGCACCCCGCGGGGGCCTCAGGACGAGCAGTACGTC.

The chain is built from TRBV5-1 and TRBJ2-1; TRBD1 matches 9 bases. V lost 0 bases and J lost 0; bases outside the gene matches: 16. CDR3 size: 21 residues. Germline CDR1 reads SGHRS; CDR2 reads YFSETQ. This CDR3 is CASSLAGGTGRRVGSYNEQFF. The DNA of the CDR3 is TGCGCCAGCAGCTTGGCCGGGGGGACAGGGCGTCGTGTCGGCTCCTACAATGAGCAGTTCTTC.

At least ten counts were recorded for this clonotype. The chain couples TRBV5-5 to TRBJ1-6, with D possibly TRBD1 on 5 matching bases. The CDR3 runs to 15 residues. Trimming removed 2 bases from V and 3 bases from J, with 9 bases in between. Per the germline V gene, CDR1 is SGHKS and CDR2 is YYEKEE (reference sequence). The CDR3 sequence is CASSLQAGYNSPLHF. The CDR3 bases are TGTGCCAGCAGCTTACAGGCCGGCTATAATTCACCCCTCCACTTT.

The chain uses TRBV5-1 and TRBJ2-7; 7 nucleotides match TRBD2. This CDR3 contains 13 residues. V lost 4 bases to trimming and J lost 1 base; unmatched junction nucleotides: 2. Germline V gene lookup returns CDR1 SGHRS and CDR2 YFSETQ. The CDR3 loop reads CASSRGLSYEQYF. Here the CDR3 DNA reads TGCGCCAGCAGCCGGGGACTATCCTACGAGCAGTACTTC. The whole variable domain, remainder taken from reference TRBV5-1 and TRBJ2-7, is KAGVTQTPRYLIKTRGQQVTLSCSPISGHRSVSWYQQTPGQGLQFLFEYFSETQRNKGNFPGRFSGRQFSNSRSEMNVSTLELGDSALYLCASSRGLSYEQYFGPGTRLTVT.

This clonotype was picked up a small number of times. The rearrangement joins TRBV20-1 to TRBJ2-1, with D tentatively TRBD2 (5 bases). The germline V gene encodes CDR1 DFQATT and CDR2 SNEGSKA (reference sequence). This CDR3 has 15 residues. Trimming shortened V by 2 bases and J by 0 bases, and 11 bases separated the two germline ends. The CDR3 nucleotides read TGCAGTGCTAGACGGTCCGGGGACTCCTACAATGAGCAGTTCTTC. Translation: CSARRSGDSYNEQFF.

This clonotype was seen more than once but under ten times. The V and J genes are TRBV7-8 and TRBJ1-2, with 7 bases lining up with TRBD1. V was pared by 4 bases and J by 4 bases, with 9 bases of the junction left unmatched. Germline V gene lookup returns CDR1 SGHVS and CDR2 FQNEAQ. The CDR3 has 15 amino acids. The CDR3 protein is CASSSYAGTAYGYTF. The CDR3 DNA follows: TGTGCCAGCAGCTCGTACGCAGGGACAGCCTATGGCTACACCTTC.

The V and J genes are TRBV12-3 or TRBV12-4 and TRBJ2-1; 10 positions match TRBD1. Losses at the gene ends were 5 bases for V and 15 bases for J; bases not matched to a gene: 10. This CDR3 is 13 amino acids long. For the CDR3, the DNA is TGTGCCAGCAGTCCCCCGGGACAGGGGAGTGGGTTCTTC. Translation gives CASSPPGQGSGFF.

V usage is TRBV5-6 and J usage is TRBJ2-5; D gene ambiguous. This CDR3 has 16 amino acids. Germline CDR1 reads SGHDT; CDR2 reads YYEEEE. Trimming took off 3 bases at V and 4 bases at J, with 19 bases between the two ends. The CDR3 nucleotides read TGTGCCAGCAGCTACCGTATTGGCCATCCCCCAGAGACCCAGTACTTC. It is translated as CASSYRIGHPPETQYF.

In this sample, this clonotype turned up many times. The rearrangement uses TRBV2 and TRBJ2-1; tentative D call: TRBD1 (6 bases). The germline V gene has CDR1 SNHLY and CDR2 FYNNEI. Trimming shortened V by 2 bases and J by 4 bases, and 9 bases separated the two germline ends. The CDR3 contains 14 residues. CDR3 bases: TGTGCCAGCAGTGAACGGACAGTGTACAATGAGCAGTTCTTC. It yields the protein CASSERTVYNEQFF.

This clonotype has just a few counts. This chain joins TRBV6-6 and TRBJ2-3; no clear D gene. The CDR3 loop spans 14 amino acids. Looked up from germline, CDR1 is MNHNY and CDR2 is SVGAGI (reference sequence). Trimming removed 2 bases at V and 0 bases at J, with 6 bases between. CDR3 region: CASSYPSSTDTQYF. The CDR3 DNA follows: TGTGCCAGCAGTTACCCCTCTAGCACAGATACGCAGTATTTT.

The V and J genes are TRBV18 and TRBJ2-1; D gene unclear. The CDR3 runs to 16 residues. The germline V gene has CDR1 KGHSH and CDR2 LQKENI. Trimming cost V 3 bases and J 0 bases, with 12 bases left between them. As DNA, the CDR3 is TGTGCCAGCTCACCTCGGAAGCGCCCCTCCTACAATGAGCAGTTCTTC. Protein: CASSPRKRPSYNEQFF. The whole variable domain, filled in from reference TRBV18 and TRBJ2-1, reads NAGVMQNPRHLVRRRGQEARLRCSPMKGHSHVYWYRQLPEEGLKFMVYLQKENIIDESGMPKERFSAEFPKEGPSILRIQQVVRGDSAAYFCASSPRKRPSYNEQFFGPGTRLTVL.

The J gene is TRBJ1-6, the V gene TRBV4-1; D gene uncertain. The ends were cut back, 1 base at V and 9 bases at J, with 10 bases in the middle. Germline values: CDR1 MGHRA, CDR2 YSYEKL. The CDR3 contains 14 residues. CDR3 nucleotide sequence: TGCGCCAGCAGCCAAGGTATAGGCGGTTCACCCCTCCACTTT. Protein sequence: CASSQGIGGSPLHF.

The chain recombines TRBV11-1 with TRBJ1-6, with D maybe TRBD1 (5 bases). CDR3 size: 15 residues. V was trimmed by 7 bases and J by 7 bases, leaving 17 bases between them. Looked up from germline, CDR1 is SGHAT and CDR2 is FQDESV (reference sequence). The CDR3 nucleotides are TGTGCCAGCAACCACGCAGGGACCGGCAATTCACCCCTCCACTTT. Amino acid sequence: CASNHAGTGNSPLHF.

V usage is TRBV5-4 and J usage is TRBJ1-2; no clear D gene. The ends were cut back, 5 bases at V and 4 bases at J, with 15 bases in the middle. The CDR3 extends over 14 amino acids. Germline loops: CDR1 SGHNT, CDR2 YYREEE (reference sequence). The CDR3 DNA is TGTGCCAGCAGTGGGCGGGGTGCCCCCTATGGCTACACCTTC. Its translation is CASSGRGAPYGYTF. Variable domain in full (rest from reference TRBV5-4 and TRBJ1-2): ETGVTQSPTHLIKTRGQQVTLRCSSQSGHNTVSWYQQALGQGPQFIFQYYREEENGRGNFPPRFSGLQFPNYSSELNVNALELDDSALYLCASSGRGAPYGYTFGSGTRLTVV.

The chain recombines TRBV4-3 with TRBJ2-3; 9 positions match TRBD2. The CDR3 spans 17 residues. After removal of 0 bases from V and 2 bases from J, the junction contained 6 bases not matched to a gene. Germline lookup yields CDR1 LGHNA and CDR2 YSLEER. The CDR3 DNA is TGCGCCAGCAGCCAAGAAGCTAGCGGGGTCATCACAGATACGCAGTATTTT. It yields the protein CASSQEASGVITDTQYF.

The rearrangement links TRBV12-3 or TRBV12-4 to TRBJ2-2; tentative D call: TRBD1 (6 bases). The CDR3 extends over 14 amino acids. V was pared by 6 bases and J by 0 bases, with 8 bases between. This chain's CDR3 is CASRTGANTGELFF. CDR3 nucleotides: TGTGCCAGCAGGACAGGAGCGAACACCGGGGAGCTGTTTTTT.

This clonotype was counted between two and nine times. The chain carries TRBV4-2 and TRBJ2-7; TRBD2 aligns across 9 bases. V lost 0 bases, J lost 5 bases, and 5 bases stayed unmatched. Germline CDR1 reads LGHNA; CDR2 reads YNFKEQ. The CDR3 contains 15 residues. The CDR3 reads CASSQEKTSGHEQYF. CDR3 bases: TGTGCCAGCAGCCAAGAAAAGACTAGCGGCCACGAGCAGTACTTC.

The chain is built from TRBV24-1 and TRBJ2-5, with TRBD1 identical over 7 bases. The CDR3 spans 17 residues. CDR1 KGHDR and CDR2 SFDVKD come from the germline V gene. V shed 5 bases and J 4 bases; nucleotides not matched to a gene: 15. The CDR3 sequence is CATSVGSGRGRTETQYF. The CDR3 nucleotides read TGTGCCACCAGTGTTGGATCGGGTAGGGGGCGGACAGAGACCCAGTACTTC.

This chain's CDR3 is CAARGILFNEQFF. CDR3 nucleotide sequence: TGTGCCGCCAGGGGGATTTTGTTCAATGAGCAGTTCTTC. This chain links TRBV6-2 or TRBV6-3 with TRBJ2-1; 7 bases are a match to TRBD1. Unmatched junction bases numbered 10, after V lost 11 bases and J lost 6 bases. Germline CDR1 is MNHEY and CDR2 is SVGEGT. CDR3 length: 13 residues.

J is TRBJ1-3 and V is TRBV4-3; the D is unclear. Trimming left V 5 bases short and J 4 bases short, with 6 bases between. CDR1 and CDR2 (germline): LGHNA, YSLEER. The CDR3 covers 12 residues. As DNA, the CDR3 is TGCGCCAGCAGCGACCAGGGAAACACCATATATTTT. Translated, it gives CASSDQGNTIYF.